The 3 T cell receptor beta chains below all came from one sample that was sequenced in a study of blood T cell repertoires in COVID-19. Libraries were prepared by immunoSEQ multiplex PCR; TCRdb keeps only in-frame clonotypes and omits some of them. Of about 310,000 clones in the sample, roughly 89% were seen once. Sequencing was performed on PBMCs or T cells enriched from blood (not recorded which). The receptor set was obtained from a woman between 18 and 29 years old who had recovered from COVID-19.

The chain links TRBV7-9 to TRBJ2-5; 10 nucleotides agree with TRBD1. The CDR3 contains 14 residues. Germline CDR1 and CDR2: SEHNR and FQNEAQ (reference sequence). V shed 3 bases and J 5 bases; nucleotides not matched to a gene: 3. CDR3 loop: CASSLTGGWETQYF. The CDR3 DNA follows: TGTGCCAGCAGCTTGACAGGGGGCTGGGAGACCCAGTACTTC.

This sequence joins TRBV27 and TRBJ2-1, with TRBD2 as a possible D gene (5 bases). CDR1 and CDR2 (germline): MNHEY, SMNVEV (reference sequence). CDR3 size: 13 residues. V lost 2 bases, J lost 5 bases, and 7 bases lay in between. CDR3 loop: CASSLRGDNEQFF. The CDR3 coding sequence is TGTGCCAGCAGTTTACGGGGTGACAATGAGCAGTTCTTC.

The chain recombines TRBV27 with TRBJ2-1; D gene ambiguous. CDR3 size: 13 residues. Germline V gene sequence: CDR1 MNHEY, CDR2 SMNVEV (reference sequence). Trimming pared 6 bases from V and 4 bases from J, leaving 10 bases between. CDR3 sequence: CASSLGGYNEQFF. The CDR3 DNA sequence: TGTGCCAGCAGCCTCGGCGGTTACAATGAGCAGTTCTTC.